Listed below are T cell receptor beta chains from one sample, sequenced in a study of shared T cell receptors in the human thymus. This table comes from immunoSEQ multiplex PCR, and its TCRdb copy is limited to in-frame clones, with some not included. The sample has 63,000 or so clones; nearly 95% are singletons. Sequencing was carried out using thymocytes. Receptors originate from a human donor. The CDR3 runs from the conserved cysteine through the conserved F or W. Fields, in order: V gene, J gene, D gene, CDR3 DNA, CDR3 protein. A D gene is named only where the DNA matches it firmly.

v_gene: TRBV6-1; j_gene: TRBJ1-1; d_gene: NA; CDR3nt: TGTGCCAGCAGACCATTCTACGGAAACACTGAAGCTTTCTTT; CDR3aa: CASRPFYGNTEAFF
v_gene: TRBV4-3; j_gene: TRBJ2-5; d_gene: NA; CDR3nt: TGCGCCAGCAGCAGCCGTCCAAAGGAGGGGGGAGAGACCCAGTACTTC; CDR3aa: CASSSRPKEGGETQYF
v_gene: TRBV21-1; j_gene: TRBJ1-5; d_gene: NA; CDR3nt: TGTGCCAGCAGTAATATCCGGGACGCACTATTCCATCAGCCCCAGCATTTT; CDR3aa: CASSNIRDALFHQPQHF
v_gene: TRBV25-1; j_gene: TRBJ1-4; d_gene: NA; CDR3nt: TGTGCCAGCAGTGAATACGAGTGGGGCCCAAATGAAAAACTGTTTTTT; CDR3aa: CASSEYEWGPNEKLFF
v_gene: TRBV25-1; j_gene: TRBJ1-2; d_gene: TRBD1; CDR3nt: TGTGCCAGCAGGCCAGGGACAGCTTCTAACTATGGCTACACCTTC; CDR3aa: CASRPGTASNYGYTF
v_gene: TRBV25-1; j_gene: TRBJ2-2; d_gene: NA; CDR3nt: TGTGCCAGCCGCGGAGGAGCCATGAACACCGGGGAGCTGTTTTTT; CDR3aa: CASRGGAMNTGELFF
v_gene: TRBV10-2; j_gene: TRBJ1-5; d_gene: TRBD1; CDR3nt: TGCGCCAGCAGATCTAAGGGACAGGGACACAATAGCAATCAGCCCCAGCATTTT; CDR3aa: CASRSKGQGHNSNQPQHF
v_gene: TRBV4-1; j_gene: TRBJ2-5; d_gene: NA; CDR3nt: TGCGCCAGCAGCCATTACGGCCTTGTCCCGGGACTTTTTTGGAACCAAGAGACCCAGTACTTC; CDR3aa: CASSHYGLVPGLFWNQETQYF
v_gene: TRBV9; j_gene: TRBJ2-1; d_gene: NA; CDR3nt: TGTGCCAGCAGCCGGGAGCATGAGCAGTTCTTC; CDR3aa: CASSREHEQFF
v_gene: TRBV19; j_gene: TRBJ1-1; d_gene: NA; CDR3nt: TGTGCCAGTAGTATCGGCGAGTGGGTGGGCACTGAAGCTTTCTTT; CDR3aa: CASSIGEWVGTEAFF
v_gene: TRBV30; j_gene: TRBJ1-4; d_gene: NA; CDR3nt: TGTGCCTGGACTGAGCGGTTCAACCTCAGGGGCTACAAAGAAAAACTGTTTTTT; CDR3aa: CAWTERFNLRGYKEKLFF
v_gene: TRBV9; j_gene: TRBJ2-3; d_gene: NA; CDR3nt: TGTGCCAGCAGCCCGACTCTGGGAGATACGCAGTATTTT; CDR3aa: CASSPTLGDTQYF
v_gene: TRBV4-2; j_gene: TRBJ2-6; d_gene: NA; CDR3nt: TGTGCCAGCAGCCAAGATCTTCCTGGCGGGGGCTCCGCTGGGGCCAACGTCCTGACTTTC; CDR3aa: CASSQDLPGGGSAGANVLTF
v_gene: TRBV20-1; j_gene: TRBJ2-1; d_gene: NA; CDR3nt: TGCAGTGCTAGGGACTCAAATGAGCAGTTCTTC; CDR3aa: CSARDSNEQFF
v_gene: TRBV6-1; j_gene: TRBJ2-7; d_gene: TRBD1; CDR3nt: TGTGCCAGCAGTGCAGAGACAGGGAACTCCTACGAGCAGTACTTC; CDR3aa: CASSAETGNSYEQYF
v_gene: TRBV28; j_gene: TRBJ2-7; d_gene: NA; CDR3nt: TGTGCCAGCAGTTATCCCTATTCAGACAGGCGTCTAGCCTACGAGCAGTACTTC; CDR3aa: CASSYPYSDRRLAYEQYF
v_gene: TRBV6-5; j_gene: TRBJ1-1; d_gene: TRBD1; CDR3nt: TGTGCCAGCAGTTACTCAAGTGGGACAGGGTATGAAGCTTTCTTT; CDR3aa: CASSYSSGTGYEAFF
v_gene: TRBV19; j_gene: TRBJ1-2; d_gene: NA; CDR3nt: TGTGCCAGTAGGTTACAGTTCCACTATGGCTACACCTTC; CDR3aa: CASRLQFHYGYTF
v_gene: TRBV5-8; j_gene: TRBJ2-2; d_gene: TRBD1; CDR3nt: TGTGCCAGCAGCTTCCACAGGGGTTCGGGCGGGGAGCTGTTTTTT; CDR3aa: CASSFHRGSGGELFF
v_gene: TRBV9; j_gene: TRBJ1-5; d_gene: NA; CDR3nt: TGTGCCAGCAGCGCAGACGGGGACAATAGCAATCAGCCCCAGCATTTT; CDR3aa: CASSADGDNSNQPQHF
v_gene: TRBV25-1; j_gene: TRBJ2-5; d_gene: TRBD1; CDR3nt: TGTGCCAGCAGTTACGGGGACAGGGGAGAAGAGACCCAGTACTTC; CDR3aa: CASSYGDRGEETQYF
v_gene: TRBV4-3; j_gene: TRBJ2-1; d_gene: NA; CDR3nt: TGCGCCAGCAGCCACTATGCTTCCTTAAGCTCCTACAATGAGCAGTTCTTC; CDR3aa: CASSHYASLSSYNEQFF
v_gene: TRBV4-3; j_gene: TRBJ1-6; d_gene: NA; CDR3nt: TGCGCCAGCAGCCAAGACGGCCCCAGCCCCGTTTATAATTCACCCCTCCACTTT; CDR3aa: CASSQDGPSPVYNSPLHF
v_gene: TRBV6-1; j_gene: TRBJ2-5; d_gene: NA; CDR3nt: TGTGCCAGCAGTGAATGCCAGTCAGAGAGGTGGGAGACCCAGTACTTC; CDR3aa: CASSECQSERWETQYF